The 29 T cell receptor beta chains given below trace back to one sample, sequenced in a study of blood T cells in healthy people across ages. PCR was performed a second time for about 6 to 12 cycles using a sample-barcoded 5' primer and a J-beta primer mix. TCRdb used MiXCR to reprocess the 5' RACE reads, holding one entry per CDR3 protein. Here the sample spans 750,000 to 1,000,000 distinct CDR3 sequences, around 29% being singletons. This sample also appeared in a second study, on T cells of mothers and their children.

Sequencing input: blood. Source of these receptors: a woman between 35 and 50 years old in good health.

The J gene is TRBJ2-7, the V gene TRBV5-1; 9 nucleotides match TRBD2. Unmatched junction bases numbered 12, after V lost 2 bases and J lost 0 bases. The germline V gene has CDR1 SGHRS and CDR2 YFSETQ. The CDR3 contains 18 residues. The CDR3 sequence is CASSFNPMREGSSYEQYF. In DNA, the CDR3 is TGCGCCAGCAGCTTCAATCCTATGCGGGAGGGGAGCTCCTACGAGCAGTACTTC.

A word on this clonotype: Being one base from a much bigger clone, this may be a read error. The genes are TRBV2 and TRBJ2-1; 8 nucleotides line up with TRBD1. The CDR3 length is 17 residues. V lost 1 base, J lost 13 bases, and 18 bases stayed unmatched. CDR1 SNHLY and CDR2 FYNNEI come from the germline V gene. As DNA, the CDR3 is TGTGCCAGCAGTGAAGACAGGACAGGGCTATTAAAAGAGACCCAGTTCTTC. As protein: CASSEDRTGLLKETQFF.

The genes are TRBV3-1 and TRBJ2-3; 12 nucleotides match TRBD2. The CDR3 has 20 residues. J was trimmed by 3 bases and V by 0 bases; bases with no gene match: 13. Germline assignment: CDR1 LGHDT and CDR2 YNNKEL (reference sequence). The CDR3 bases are TGTGCCAGCAGCCAAGATCCCCTAGCGGGGGGGCCGATTGAAACAGATACGCAGTATTTT. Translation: CASSQDPLAGGPIETDTQYF.

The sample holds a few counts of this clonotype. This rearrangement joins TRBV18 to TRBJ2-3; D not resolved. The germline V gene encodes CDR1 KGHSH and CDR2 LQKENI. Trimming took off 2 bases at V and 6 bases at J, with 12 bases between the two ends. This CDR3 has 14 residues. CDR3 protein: CASSPFSLADTQYF. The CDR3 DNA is TGTGCCAGCTCACCATTCTCCCTGGCGGATACGCAGTATTTT.

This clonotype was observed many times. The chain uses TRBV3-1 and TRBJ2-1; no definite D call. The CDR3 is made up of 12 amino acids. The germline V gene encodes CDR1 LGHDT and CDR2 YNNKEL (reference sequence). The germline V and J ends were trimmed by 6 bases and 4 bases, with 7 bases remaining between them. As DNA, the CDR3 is TGTGCCAGCAGTCCCCGATACAATGAGCAGTTCTTC. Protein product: CASSPRYNEQFF.

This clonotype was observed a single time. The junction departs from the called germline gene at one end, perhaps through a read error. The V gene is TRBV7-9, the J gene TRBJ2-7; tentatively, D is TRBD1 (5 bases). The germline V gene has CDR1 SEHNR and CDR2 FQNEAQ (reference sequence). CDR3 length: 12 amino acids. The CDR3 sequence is CSSSFDRYEQYF. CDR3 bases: TGTTCCAGCAGCTTTGACAGATACGAGCAGTACTTC.

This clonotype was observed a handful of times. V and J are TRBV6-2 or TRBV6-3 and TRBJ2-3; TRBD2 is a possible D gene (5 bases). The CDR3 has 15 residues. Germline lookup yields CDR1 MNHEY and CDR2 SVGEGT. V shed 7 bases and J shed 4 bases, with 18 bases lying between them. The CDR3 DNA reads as TGTGCCAGCATCCCCTCCGGGGTAGGGCCAGATACGCAGTATTTT. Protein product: CASIPSGVGPDTQYF.

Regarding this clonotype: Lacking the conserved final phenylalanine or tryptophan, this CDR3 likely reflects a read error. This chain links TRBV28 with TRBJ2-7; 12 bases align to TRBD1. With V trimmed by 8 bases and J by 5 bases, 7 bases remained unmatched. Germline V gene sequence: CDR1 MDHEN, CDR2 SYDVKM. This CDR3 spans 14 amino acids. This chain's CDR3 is CASSYGTGGHEQYL. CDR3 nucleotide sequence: TGTGCCAGCTCCTATGGGACAGGGGGCCACGAGCAGTACCTC.

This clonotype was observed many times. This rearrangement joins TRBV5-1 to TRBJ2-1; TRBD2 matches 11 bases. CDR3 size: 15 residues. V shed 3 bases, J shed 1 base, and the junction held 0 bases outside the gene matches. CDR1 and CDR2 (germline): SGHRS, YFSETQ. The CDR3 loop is CASSSSGGSYNEQFF. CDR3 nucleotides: TGCGCCAGCAGCTCTAGCGGGGGGTCCTACAATGAGCAGTTCTTC.

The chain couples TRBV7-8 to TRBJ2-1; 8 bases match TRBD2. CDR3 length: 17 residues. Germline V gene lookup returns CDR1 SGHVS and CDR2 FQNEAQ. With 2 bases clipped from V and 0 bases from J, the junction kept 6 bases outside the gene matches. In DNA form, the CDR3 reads TGTGCCAGCAGCTTACAAGCGGGGGTCAGCTCCTACAATGAGCAGTTCTTC. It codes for CASSLQAGVSSYNEQFF. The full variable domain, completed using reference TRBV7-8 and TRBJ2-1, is GAGVSQSPRYKVAKRGQDVALRCDPISGHVSLFWYQQALGQGPEFLTYFQNEAQLDKSGLPSDRFFAERPEGSVSTLKIQRTQQEDSAVYLCASSLQAGVSSYNEQFFGPGTRLTVL.

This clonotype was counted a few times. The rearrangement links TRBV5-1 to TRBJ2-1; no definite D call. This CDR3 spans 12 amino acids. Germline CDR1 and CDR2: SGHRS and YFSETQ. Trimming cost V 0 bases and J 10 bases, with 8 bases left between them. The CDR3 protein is CASSLARWEQFF. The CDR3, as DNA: TGCGCCAGCAGCTTGGCCCGATGGGAGCAGTTCTTC.

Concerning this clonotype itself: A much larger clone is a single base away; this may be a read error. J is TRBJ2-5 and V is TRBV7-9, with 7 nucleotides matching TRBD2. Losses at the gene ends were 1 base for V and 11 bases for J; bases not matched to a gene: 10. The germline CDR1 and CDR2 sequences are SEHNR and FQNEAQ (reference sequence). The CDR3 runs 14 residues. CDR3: CASSLGALANEQYF. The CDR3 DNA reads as TGTGCCAGCAGCTTAGGGGCACTAGCGAATGAGCAGTACTTC.

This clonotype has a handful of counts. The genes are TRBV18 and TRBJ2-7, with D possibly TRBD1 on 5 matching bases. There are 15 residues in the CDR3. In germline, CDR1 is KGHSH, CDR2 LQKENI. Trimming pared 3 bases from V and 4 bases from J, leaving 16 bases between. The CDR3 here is CASSPQGRSPYEQYF. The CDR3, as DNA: TGTGCCAGCTCACCCCAGGGCCGTTCACCTTACGAGCAGTACTTC.

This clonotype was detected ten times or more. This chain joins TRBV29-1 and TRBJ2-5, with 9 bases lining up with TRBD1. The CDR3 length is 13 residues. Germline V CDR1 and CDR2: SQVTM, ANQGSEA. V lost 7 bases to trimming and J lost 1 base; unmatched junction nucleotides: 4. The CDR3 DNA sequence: TGCAGCGCAAACAGGGGGCCCCAAGAGACCCAGTACTTC. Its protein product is CSANRGPQETQYF.

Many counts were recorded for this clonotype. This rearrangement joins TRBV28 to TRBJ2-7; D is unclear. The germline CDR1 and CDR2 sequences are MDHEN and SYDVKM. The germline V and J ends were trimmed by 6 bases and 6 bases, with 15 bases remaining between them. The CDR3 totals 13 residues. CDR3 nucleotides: TGTGCCAGCAGCCCACGGGCCCCCTTCGAGCAGTACTTC. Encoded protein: CASSPRAPFEQYF. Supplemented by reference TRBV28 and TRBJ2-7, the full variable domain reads DVKVTQSSRYLVKRTGEKVFLECVQDMDHENMFWYRQDPGLGLRLIYFSYDVKMKEKGDIPEGYSVSREKKERFSLILESASTNQTSMYLCASSPRAPFEQYFGPGTRLTVT.

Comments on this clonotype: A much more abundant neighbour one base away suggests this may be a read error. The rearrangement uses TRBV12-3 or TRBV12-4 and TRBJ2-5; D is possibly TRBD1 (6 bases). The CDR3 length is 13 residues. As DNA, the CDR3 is TGTGCCAACAGTTTACAGGGCTCAGCTGAGCAGTACTTC. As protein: CANSLQGSAEQYF.

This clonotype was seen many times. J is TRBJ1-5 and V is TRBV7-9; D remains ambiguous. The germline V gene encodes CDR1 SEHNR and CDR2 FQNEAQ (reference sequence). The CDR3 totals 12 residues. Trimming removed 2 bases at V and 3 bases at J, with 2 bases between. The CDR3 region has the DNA TGTGCCAGCAGCTTATACAATCAGCCCCAGCATTTT. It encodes CASSLYNQPQHF.

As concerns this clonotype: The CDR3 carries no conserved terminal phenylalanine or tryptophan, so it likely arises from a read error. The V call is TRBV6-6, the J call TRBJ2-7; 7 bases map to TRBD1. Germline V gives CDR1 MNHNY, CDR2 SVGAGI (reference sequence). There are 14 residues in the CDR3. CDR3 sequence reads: CAGRPDRDSYEQYY. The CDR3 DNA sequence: TGTGCCGGCAGGCCTGACAGGGACTCCTACGAGCAGTACTAC.

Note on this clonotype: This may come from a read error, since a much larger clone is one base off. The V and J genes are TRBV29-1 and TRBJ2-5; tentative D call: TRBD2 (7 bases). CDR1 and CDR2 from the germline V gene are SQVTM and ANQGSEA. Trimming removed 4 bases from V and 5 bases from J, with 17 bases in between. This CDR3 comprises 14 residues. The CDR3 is CSVATGSGGETQYF. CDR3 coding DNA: TGCAGCGTTGCAACAGGGTCCGGGGGGGAGACCCAGTACTTC.

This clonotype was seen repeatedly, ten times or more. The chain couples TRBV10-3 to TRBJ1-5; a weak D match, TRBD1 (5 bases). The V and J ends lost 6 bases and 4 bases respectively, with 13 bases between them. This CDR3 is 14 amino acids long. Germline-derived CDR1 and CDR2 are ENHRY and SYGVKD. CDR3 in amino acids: CAISQTTVNQPQHF. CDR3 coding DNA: TGTGCCATCAGCCAAACGACAGTAAATCAGCCCCAGCATTTT.

CDR3 nucleotides: TGTGCCAGCAGCCAAGGGACAGCTCATCAGCCCCAGCATTTT. Its translation is CASSQGTAHQPQHF. J is TRBJ1-5 and V is TRBV3-1; a possible D gene is TRBD1 (6 bases). The V gene lost 1 base and the J gene lost 5 bases, with 9 bases spanning the gap. In germline, CDR1 is LGHDT, CDR2 YNNKEL (reference sequence). The CDR3 length is 14 residues.

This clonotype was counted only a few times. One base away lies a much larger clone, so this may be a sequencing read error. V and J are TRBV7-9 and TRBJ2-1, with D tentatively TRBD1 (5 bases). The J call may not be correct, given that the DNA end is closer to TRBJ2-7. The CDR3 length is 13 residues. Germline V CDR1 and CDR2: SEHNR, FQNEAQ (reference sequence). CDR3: CASSLSSDNEQYF. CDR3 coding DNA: TGTGCCAGCAGCTTAAGTTCGGACAATGAGCAGTACTTC.

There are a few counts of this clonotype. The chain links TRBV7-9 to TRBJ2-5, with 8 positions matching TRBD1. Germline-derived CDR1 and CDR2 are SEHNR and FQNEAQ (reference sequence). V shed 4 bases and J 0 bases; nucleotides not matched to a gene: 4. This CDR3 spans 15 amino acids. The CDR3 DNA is TGTGCCAGCAGCTGGACAGGGTCGTACCAAGAGACCCAGTACTTC. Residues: CASSWTGSYQETQYF.

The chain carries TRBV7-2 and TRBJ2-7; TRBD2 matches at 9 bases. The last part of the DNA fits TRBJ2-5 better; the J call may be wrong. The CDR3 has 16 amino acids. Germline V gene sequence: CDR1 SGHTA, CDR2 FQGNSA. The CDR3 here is CASSLGGGANFGTQYF. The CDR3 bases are TGTGCCAGCAGCTTAGGCGGGGGGGCTAATTTTGGGACCCAGTACTTC.

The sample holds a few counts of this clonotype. The CDR3: CASSGAASNTGELFF. The CDR3 DNA sequence: TGCGCCAGCAGCGGAGCAGCTTCGAACACCGGGGAGCTGTTTTTT. The rearrangement joins TRBV5-1 to TRBJ2-2; D not resolved. The CDR3 is 15 amino acids. Germline V CDR1 and CDR2: SGHRS, YFSETQ. V lost 4 bases and J 0 bases, leaving 10 bases between the germline ends. Full variable domain (rest looked up from reference TRBV5-1 and TRBJ2-2): KAGVTQTPRYLIKTRGQQVTLSCSPISGHRSVSWYQQTPGQGLQFLFEYFSETQRNKGNFPGRFSGRQFSNSRSEMNVSTLELGDSALYLCASSGAASNTGELFFGEGSRLTVL.

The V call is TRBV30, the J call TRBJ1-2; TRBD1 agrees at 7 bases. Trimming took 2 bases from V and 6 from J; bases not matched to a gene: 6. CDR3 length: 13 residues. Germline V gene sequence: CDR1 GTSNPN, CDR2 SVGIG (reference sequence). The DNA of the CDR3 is TGTGCCTGGAGTTTACGGGACAGTCATGGCTACACCTTC. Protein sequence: CAWSLRDSHGYTF.

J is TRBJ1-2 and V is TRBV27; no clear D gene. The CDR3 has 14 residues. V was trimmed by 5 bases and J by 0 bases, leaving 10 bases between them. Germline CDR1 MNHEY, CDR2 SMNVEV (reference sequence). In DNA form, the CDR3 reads TGTGCCAGCAGTCCCTCGAATTCTAACTATGGCTACACCTTC. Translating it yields CASSPSNSNYGYTF.

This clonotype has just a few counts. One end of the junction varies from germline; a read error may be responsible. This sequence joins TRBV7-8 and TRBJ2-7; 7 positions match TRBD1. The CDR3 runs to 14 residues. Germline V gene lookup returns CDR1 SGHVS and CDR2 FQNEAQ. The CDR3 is CVSSSGFTGDEQYF. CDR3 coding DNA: TGTGTCAGCAGCTCCGGATTTACAGGGGACGAGCAGTACTTC.

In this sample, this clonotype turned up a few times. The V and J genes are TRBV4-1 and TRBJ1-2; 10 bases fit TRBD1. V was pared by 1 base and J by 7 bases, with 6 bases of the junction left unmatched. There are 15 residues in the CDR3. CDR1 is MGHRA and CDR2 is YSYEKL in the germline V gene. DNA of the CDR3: TGCGCCAGCAGCCAAGGAGACAGGGGGCTTTGTGGCTACACCTTC. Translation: CASSQGDRGLCGYTF.